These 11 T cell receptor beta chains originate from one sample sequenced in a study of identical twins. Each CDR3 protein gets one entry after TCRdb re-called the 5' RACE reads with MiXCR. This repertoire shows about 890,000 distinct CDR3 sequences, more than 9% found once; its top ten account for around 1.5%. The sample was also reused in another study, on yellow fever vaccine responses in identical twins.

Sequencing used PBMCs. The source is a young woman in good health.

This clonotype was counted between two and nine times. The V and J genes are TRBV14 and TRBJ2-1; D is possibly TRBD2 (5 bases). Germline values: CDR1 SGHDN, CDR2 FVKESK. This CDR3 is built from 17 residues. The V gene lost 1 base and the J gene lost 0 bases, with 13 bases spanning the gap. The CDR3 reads CASSQASSRSSYNEQFF. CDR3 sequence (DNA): TGTGCCAGCAGCCAAGCTTCTAGCAGAAGCTCCTACAATGAGCAGTTCTTC.

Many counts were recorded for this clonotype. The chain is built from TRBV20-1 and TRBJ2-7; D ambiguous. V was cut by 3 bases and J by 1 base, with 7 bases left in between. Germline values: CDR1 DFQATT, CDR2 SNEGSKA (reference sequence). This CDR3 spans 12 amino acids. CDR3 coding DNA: TGCAGTGCTAGGCGAGGTTCCTACGAGCAGTACGTC. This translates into CSARRGSYEQYV.

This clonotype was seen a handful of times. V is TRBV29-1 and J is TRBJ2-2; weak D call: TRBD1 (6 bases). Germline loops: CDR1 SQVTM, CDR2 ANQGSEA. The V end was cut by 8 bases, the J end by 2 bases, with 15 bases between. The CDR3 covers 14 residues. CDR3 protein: CSPSRTANTGELFF. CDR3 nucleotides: TGCAGCCCTTCAAGGACAGCAAACACCGGGGAGCTGTTTTTT.

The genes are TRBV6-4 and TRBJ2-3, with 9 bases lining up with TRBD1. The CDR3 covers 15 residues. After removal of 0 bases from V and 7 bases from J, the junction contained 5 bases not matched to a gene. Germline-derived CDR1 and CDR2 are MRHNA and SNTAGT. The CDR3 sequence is CASSDSGQGWHTQYF. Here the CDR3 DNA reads TGTGCCAGCAGTGACTCTGGACAGGGGTGGCATACGCAGTATTTT.

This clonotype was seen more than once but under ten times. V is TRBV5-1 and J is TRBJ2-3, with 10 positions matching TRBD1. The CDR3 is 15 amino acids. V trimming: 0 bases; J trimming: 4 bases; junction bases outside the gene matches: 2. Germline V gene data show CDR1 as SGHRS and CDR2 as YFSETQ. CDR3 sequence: CASSLGDRGPDTQYF. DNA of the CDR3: TGCGCCAGCAGCTTGGGGGACAGGGGTCCAGATACGCAGTATTTT. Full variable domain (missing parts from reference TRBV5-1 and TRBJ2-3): KAGVTQTPRYLIKTRGQQVTLSCSPISGHRSVSWYQQTPGQGLQFLFEYFSETQRNKGNFPGRFSGRQFSNSRSEMNVSTLELGDSALYLCASSLGDRGPDTQYFGPGTRLTVL.

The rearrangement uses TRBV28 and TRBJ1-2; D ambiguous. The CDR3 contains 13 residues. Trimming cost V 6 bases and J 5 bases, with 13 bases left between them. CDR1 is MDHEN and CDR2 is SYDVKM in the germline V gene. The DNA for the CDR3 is TGTGCCAGCAGACACTCTCCAGAATATGGCTACACCTTC. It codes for CASRHSPEYGYTF.

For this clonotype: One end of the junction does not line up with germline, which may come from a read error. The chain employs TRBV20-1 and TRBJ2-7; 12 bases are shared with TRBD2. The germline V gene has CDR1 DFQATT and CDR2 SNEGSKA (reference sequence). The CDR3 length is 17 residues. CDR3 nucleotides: TGCTGTGCTATTTCCTTTAAGACTAGCGGGAGTTCCTACGAGCAGTACTTC. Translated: CCAISFKTSGSSYEQYF.

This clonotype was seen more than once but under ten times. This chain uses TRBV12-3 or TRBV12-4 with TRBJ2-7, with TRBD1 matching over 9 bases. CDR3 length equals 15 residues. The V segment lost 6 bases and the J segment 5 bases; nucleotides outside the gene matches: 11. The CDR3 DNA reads TGTGCCAGCAGCCGGGGGGACAGGGCTAGGAACGAGCAGTACTTC. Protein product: CASSRGDRARNEQYF.

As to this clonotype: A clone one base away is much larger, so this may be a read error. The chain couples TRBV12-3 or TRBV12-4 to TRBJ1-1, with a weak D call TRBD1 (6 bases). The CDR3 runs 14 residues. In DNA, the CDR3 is TGTGCCAGCAGTACGGACAGCCTGAACACTGAAGTTTTCTTT. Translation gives CASSTDSLNTEVFF.

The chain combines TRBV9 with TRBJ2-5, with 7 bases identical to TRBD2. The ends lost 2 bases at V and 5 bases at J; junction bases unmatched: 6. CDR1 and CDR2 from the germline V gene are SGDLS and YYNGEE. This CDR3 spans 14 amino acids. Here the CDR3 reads CASSVDTSAETQYF. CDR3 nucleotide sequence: TGTGCCAGCAGCGTTGACACTAGCGCGGAGACCCAGTACTTC.

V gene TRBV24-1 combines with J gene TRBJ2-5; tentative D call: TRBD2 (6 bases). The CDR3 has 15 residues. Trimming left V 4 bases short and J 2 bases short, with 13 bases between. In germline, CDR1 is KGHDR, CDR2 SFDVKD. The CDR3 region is CATSDRAGGQETQYF. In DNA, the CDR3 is TGTGCCACCAGTGACCGAGCGGGCGGTCAAGAGACCCAGTACTTC.